Listed below are T cell receptor beta chains from one sample, sequenced in a study of T cells in Graves' hyperthyroidism and ophthalmopathy. TCRdb analysed the multiplex PCR reads with MiXCR anew, one entry per CDR3 protein. This table holds hundreds of thousands of distinct CDR3 sequences, about 15% found once. Sequenced input: blood. Receptors originate from a woman aged 40 to 50 with Graves' ophthalmopathy. Both conserved end residues are part of each CDR3. Each record gives: clone size, V gene, D gene, J gene, CDR3 protein, CDR3 DNA. The D gene is left open where the match is weak. Clone size, where shown, is once, few, many, or a class for clones that have expanded.

many,TRBV28,NA,TRBJ1-2,CASSRSGYTF,TGTGCCAGCAGCAGATCAGGCTACACCTTC
many,TRBV29-1,NA,TRBJ1-1,CSVEGEMSTEAFF,TGCAGCGTTGAAGGGGAAATGAGCACTGAAGCTTTCTTT
few,TRBV29-1,NA,TRBJ1-2,CSVEDRQGFYGYTF,TGCAGCGTTGAGGATCGGCAGGGTTTTTATGGCTACACCTTC
many,TRBV24-1,NA,TRBJ1-5,CATSVGGDNQPQHF,TGTGCCACCAGTGTCGGGGGGGACAATCAGCCCCAGCATTTT
many,TRBV20-1,TRBD1,TRBJ2-7,CSARDPAVGTGYEQYF,TGCAGTGCTAGAGATCCCGCCGTGGGGACAGGCTACGAGCAGTACTTC
many,TRBV11-1,NA,TRBJ1-1,CAIREVMNTEAFF,TGTGCCATCAGGGAGGTGATGAACACTGAAGCTTTCTTT
many,TRBV2,NA,TRBJ1-2,CASSRRLYTF,TGTGCCAGCAGTCGACGCCTCTACACCTTC
few,TRBV19,TRBD1,TRBJ1-5,CASRRQGDNQPQHF,TGTGCCAGTAGACGACAGGGAGACAATCAGCCCCAGCATTTT
many,TRBV19,NA,TRBJ1-2,CASRRGPGDYGYTF,TGTGCCAGTAGGAGGGGCCCGGGGGACTATGGCTACACCTTC
many,TRBV28,NA,TRBJ2-7,CASSFLQARSYEQYF,TGTGCCAGCAGTTTTCTACAGGCCCGATCCTACGAGCAGTACTTC
NA,TRBV28,TRBD1,TRBJ1-2,CASSPGTGSLYGYTF,TGTGCCAGCAGCCCGGGGACAGGGTCACTCTATGGCTACACCTTC
many,TRBV27,TRBD1,TRBJ1-1,CASSEEGTGRDTEAFF,TGTGCCAGCAGTGAAGAAGGGACAGGGCGGGACACTGAAGCTTTCTTT
many,TRBV6-1,NA,TRBJ2-5,CASSERRVGGFRETQYF,TGTGCCAGCAGTGAACGACGTGTAGGGGGTTTTCGGGAGACCCAGTACTTC
many,TRBV13,NA,TRBJ2-7,CASSAGGTPDEQYF,TGTGCCAGCAGCGCCGGTGGGACCCCGGACGAGCAGTACTTC
NA,TRBV2,NA,TRBJ1-2,CASNPDSNQYYGYTF,TGTGCCAGCAACCCTGACAGTAACCAATACTATGGCTACACCTTC
NA,TRBV3-1,NA,TRBJ2-4,CASSQEGAKNIQYF,TGTGCCAGCAGCCAAGAGGGGGCGAAAAACATTCAGTACTTC
many,TRBV28,TRBD2,TRBJ2-5,CASSSAGEGETQYF,TGTGCCAGCAGTTCAGCGGGAGAGGGAGAGACCCAGTACTTC
many,TRBV6-5,NA,TRBJ2-5,CASNPMEGGLGETQYF,TGTGCCAGCAACCCCATGGAGGGGGGATTGGGGGAGACCCAGTACTTC
many,TRBV12-5,NA,TRBJ2-7,CASSKGYEQYF,TGTGCTAGCTCCAAGGGCTACGAGCAGTACTTC
NA,TRBV10-3,TRBD2,TRBJ2-7,CAISRDGTSGIYEQYF,TGTGCCATCAGTCGGGACGGGACTAGCGGGATTTACGAGCAGTACTTC
NA,TRBV28,TRBD1,TRBJ1-4,CASSLQGTDEKLFF,TGTGCCAGCAGCCTACAGGGGACTGATGAAAAACTGTTTTTT
few,TRBV3-1,NA,TRBJ2-4,CASSQLDILAKNIQYF,TGTGCCAGCAGCCAACTAGACATTTTAGCCAAAAACATTCAGTACTTC
many,TRBV4-2,NA,TRBJ1-2,CASSPKRGNGYTF,TGTGCCAGCAGCCCTAAAAGGGGGAATGGCTACACCTTC
many,TRBV20-1,TRBD1,TRBJ1-2,CSAGDRAESGYTF,TGCAGTGCTGGTGACAGGGCTGAGAGTGGCTACACCTTC
many,TRBV10-3,NA,TRBJ2-7,CAISREPNEQYF,TGTGCCATCAGCAGGGAGCCCAACGAGCAGTACTTC
many,TRBV28,TRBD2,TRBJ2-5,CASTSGGTKETQYF,TGTGCCAGCACTAGCGGGGGGACCAAAGAGACCCAGTACTTC
NA,TRBV7-2,TRBD2,TRBJ2-7,CASSSLAGVTEQYF,TGTGCCAGCAGCTCACTAGCGGGAGTTACCGAGCAGTACTTC
NA,TRBV5-1,NA,TRBJ2-5,CASSLGGSRQETQYF,TGCGCCAGCAGCTTGGGAGGAAGTCGTCAAGAGACCCAGTACTTC
many,TRBV11-1,TRBD1,TRBJ1-1,CASSSPGTGLNTEAFF,TGTGCCAGCAGCAGTCCCGGGACAGGTCTGAACACTGAAGCTTTCTTT
many,TRBV11-2,NA,TRBJ2-5,CASSLAFYGTQYF,TGTGCCAGCAGCTTAGCTTTCTATGGGACCCAGTACTTC
many,TRBV13,NA,TRBJ2-7,CASTLGPRHEQYF,TGTGCCAGCACCCTTGGTCCCCGGCACGAGCAGTACTTC
many,TRBV28,NA,TRBJ2-7,CASSTRKTEQYF,TGTGCCAGCAGTACTCGAAAGACCGAGCAGTACTTC
many,TRBV19,TRBD2,TRBJ2-3,CASSMFGLAADTQYF,TGTGCCAGTAGTATGTTTGGACTAGCTGCAGATACGCAGTATTTT
NA,TRBV28,NA,TRBJ1-3,CASSSFNGVGSGNTIYF,TGTGCCAGCAGTTCCTTCAATGGAGTCGGCTCTGGAAACACCATATATTTT
many,TRBV6-1,NA,TRBJ1-2,CASSEALGHKAHGYTF,TGTGCCAGCAGTGAAGCGCTTGGACATAAAGCTCATGGCTACACCTTC
NA,TRBV27,NA,TRBJ2-7,CASSLAAAGAYEQYF,TGTGCCAGCAGTTTAGCGGCGGCAGGGGCCTACGAGCAGTACTTC
NA,TRBV4-2,NA,TRBJ2-7,CASSQEGVRVNYEQYF,TGTGCCAGCAGCCAAGAAGGGGTCCGGGTCAACTACGAGCAGTACTTC
NA,TRBV5-5,NA,TRBJ1-2,CASSLAAQGAYGYTF,TGTGCCAGCAGCTTGGCGGCGCAGGGAGCCTATGGCTACACCTTC
NA,TRBV19,TRBD1,TRBJ1-6,CASSITPGQGSSPLHF,TGTGCCAGTAGTATCACCCCGGGACAGGGATCTTCACCCCTCCACTTT
few,TRBV11-2,TRBD2,TRBJ2-3,CASSHGLARADTQYF,TGTGCCAGCAGCCACGGACTAGCGAGGGCAGATACGCAGTATTTT
few,TRBV20-1,TRBD2,TRBJ2-2,CSAYSRGGTGELFF,TGCAGTGCTTATTCTCGGGGGGGCACCGGGGAGCTGTTTTTT
many,TRBV2,TRBD1,TRBJ2-7,CASTRDRVSEQYF,TGTGCCAGCACCCGGGACAGGGTTAGCGAGCAGTACTTC
many,TRBV6-2/TRBV6-3,TRBD2,TRBJ2-7,CASGEREGPDEQYF,TGTGCCAGCGGCGAGCGGGAGGGCCCCGACGAGCAGTACTTC
many,TRBV7-2,NA,TRBJ2-2,CASSLLTAGELFF,TGTGCCAGCAGCTTATTGACGGCCGGGGAGCTGTTTTTT
many,TRBV7-2,NA,TRBJ2-7,CASSLRPGFDEQYF,TGTGCCAGCAGCTTACGGCCAGGCTTTGACGAGCAGTACTTC
many,TRBV28,NA,TRBJ2-7,CASSTLTGAGGYSEQYF,TGTGCCAGCAGTACTCTCACGGGGGCAGGGGGTTATTCTGAGCAGTACTTC
many,TRBV27,NA,TRBJ2-7,CASSLNGLRAYEQYF,TGTGCCAGCAGTTTAAACGGCCTCAGGGCTTACGAGCAGTACTTC
many,TRBV20-1,NA,TRBJ2-7,CSASQGRDEQYF,TGCAGTGCTTCACAGGGTAGAGACGAGCAGTACTTC
many,TRBV16,NA,TRBJ1-2,CASSQSPGHYGYTF,TGTGCCAGCAGCCAATCCCCAGGGCACTATGGCTACACCTTC
many,TRBV12-5,NA,TRBJ1-1,CASSFSLYSGAFF,TGTGCTTCAAGTTTTTCCCTTTACTCGGGAGCTTTCTTT
many,TRBV12-3/TRBV12-4,NA,TRBJ2-5,CASSFRVGIPQETQYF,TGTGCCAGCAGCTTCAGGGTAGGAATCCCCCAAGAGACCCAGTACTTC
few,TRBV27,NA,TRBJ2-7,CAGSYETSFSSEQYF,TGTGCCGGCAGCTACGAGACTTCCTTTTCAAGCGAGCAGTACTTC